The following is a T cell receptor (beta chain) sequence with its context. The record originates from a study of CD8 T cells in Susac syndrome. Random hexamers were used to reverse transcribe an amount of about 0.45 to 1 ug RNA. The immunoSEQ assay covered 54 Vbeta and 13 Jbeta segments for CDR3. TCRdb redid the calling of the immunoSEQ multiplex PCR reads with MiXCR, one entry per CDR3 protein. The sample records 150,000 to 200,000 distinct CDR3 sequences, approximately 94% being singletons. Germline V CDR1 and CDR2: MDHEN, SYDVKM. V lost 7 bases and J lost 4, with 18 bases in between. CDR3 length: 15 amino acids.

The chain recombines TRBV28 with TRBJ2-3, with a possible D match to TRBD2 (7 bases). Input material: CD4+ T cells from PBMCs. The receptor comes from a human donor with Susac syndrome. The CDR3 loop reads CASKAGAIGADTQYF. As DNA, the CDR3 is TGTGCCAGCAAGGCGGGGGCGATAGGGGCAGATACGCAGTATTTT.